This passage covers 9 T cell receptor beta chains from one sample sequenced in a study of T-cell reconstitution after alpha-beta-depleted transplantation in children. As it was prepared, the TCRbeta library received unique molecular identifiers. TCRdb re-derived calls from the PCR reads in MiXCR, one entry per CDR3 protein. The table lists hundreds of thousands of distinct CDR3 sequences, 6.5% to 9% of them singletons, with 5% to 7% in the top ten. Sequencing was performed on PBMCs, mostly from graft donor cells, taken 180 days after TCRalphabeta/CD19-depleted stem cell transplant. The source of these receptors is a male patient aged 10 to 17 who had a stem cell transplant for acute lymphoblastic leukemia, so the T cells may come from the graft donor.

At least ten counts were recorded for this clonotype. The rearrangement uses TRBV7-2 and TRBJ2-7; 9 bases line up with TRBD2. The CDR3 loop spans 15 amino acids. CDR1 and CDR2 (germline): SGHTA, FQGNSA. J gave up 3 bases and V 0 bases, and 3 bases lay outside the gene matches. As DNA, the CDR3 is TGTGCCAGCAGCTTAGCGGCTAGCGGGGTCTACGAGCAGTACTTC. Residues: CASSLAASGVYEQYF.

In this sample, this clonotype turned up many times. The chain links TRBV5-1 to TRBJ1-1, with TRBD1 as a possible D gene (5 bases). The V and J ends lost 5 bases and 1 base respectively, with 9 bases between them. The CDR3 contains 13 residues. Germline V gene sequence: CDR1 SGHRS, CDR2 YFSETQ. CDR3 DNA: TGCGCCAGCAGATCTACAGGGAACACTGAAGCTTTCTTT. Protein: CASRSTGNTEAFF.

This clonotype appeared many times. The chain joins TRBV7-8 to TRBJ2-7; the D gene is possibly TRBD1 (6 bases). CDR1 SGHVS and CDR2 FQNEAQ come from the germline V gene. The CDR3 sequence is 13 residues long. Trimming left V 2 bases short and J 3 bases short, with 8 bases between. CDR3 bases: TGTGCCAGCAGCTTACAGACAGGCTACGAGCAGTACTTC. It translates to CASSLQTGYEQYF.

This clonotype occurred many times. The CDR3 spells CASSLGPNTGELFF. The CDR3 bases are TGCGCCAGCAGCCTCGGACCAAACACCGGGGAGCTGTTTTTT. V and J are TRBV4-1 and TRBJ2-2, with no clear D. The CDR3 loop spans 14 amino acids. V was trimmed by 4 bases and J by 2 bases, leaving 8 bases between them. Germline lookup yields CDR1 MGHRA and CDR2 YSYEKL.

This clonotype was recorded many times. The chain uses TRBV12-3 or TRBV12-4 and TRBJ2-5; the match to TRBD1 covers 8 bases. The V segment lost 3 bases and the J segment 1 base; nucleotides outside the gene matches: 7. The CDR3 length is 16 residues. The CDR3 DNA reads TGTGCCAGCAGTTTTAGGACAGGGATACCCCAAGAGACCCAGTACTTC. It codes for CASSFRTGIPQETQYF.

This clonotype showed up many times. This chain links TRBV20-1 with TRBJ2-3; 11 bases match TRBD2. The V gene's germline CDR1 is DFQATT and CDR2 SNEGSKA (reference sequence). The CDR3 runs to 12 residues. V trimming: 7 bases; J trimming: 4 bases; junction bases outside the gene matches: 1. The CDR3 is CSGSGRADTQYF. CDR3 DNA sequence: TGCAGTGGTAGCGGGAGGGCAGATACGCAGTATTTT.

In this sample, this clonotype turned up many times. The chain employs TRBV7-3 and TRBJ1-5; D is uncertain. Germline CDR1 SGHTA, CDR2 FQGTGA. V lost 6 bases, J lost 0 bases, and 9 bases lay in between. This CDR3 contains 14 residues. The CDR3 region has the DNA TGTGCCAGCAGGCCAGCCTTTAGCAATCAGCCCCAGCATTTT. It translates to CASRPAFSNQPQHF.

This clonotype has ten or more counts. The chain recombines TRBV6-1 with TRBJ2-5; 11 bases line up with TRBD2. Germline CDR1 and CDR2: MNHNS and SASEGT. CDR3 length: 16 amino acids. J lost 3 bases, V lost 0 bases, and 3 bases had no gene match. CDR3 loop: CASSEAQTSGEETQYF. As DNA, the CDR3 is TGTGCCAGCAGTGAAGCGCAGACTAGCGGGGAAGAGACCCAGTACTTC.

This clonotype was counted at least ten times. V usage is TRBV19 and J usage is TRBJ2-4, with D possibly being TRBD2 (6 bases). The CDR3 is 10 residues long. Trimming removed 6 bases from V and 15 bases from J, with 12 bases in between. Germline CDR1 is LNHDA and CDR2 is SQIVND (reference sequence). The CDR3 DNA reads TGTGCCAGTAGGCGGGGAGCTATGTACTTC. It specifies CASRRGAMYF.